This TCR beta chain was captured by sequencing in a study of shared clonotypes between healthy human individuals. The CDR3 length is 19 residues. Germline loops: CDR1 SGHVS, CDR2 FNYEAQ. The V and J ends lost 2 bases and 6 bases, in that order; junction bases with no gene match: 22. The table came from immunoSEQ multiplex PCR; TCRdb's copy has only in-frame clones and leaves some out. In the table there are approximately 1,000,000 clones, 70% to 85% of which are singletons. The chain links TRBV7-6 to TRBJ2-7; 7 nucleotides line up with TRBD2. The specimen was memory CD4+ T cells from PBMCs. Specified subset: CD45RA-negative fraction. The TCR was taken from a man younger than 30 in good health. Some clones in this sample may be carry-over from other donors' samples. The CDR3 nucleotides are TGTGCCAGCAGCTTACTAAGCGGGATGATTCCTACCTCGAGGAGCGAGCAGTACTTC. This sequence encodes CASSLLSGMIPTSRSEQYF.